The 12 T cell receptor beta chains below all came from one sample that was sequenced in a study of regulatory T cells in long-lasting Graves disease. Sample time point: newly diagnosed GD, antithyroid drugs for less than 3 months. After RNA was extracted from PBMCs, the TCR library was made from it. CDR3 regions were amplified by Arm-PCR using iRepertoire HTBI primers to build TCR beta libraries. Via MiXCR, TCRdb re-called the multiplex PCR reads, giving one row per CDR3 protein. The table includes 530,000 or so distinct CDR3 sequences, 16% detected once. The sample also formed part of further work on T cells in Graves' hyperthyroidism and ophthalmopathy.

This sample comprised peripheral blood mononuclear cells (PBMCs), obtained at new diagnosis, from a patient treated with antithyroid drugs. These receptors all come from a man between 18 and 35 years old with Graves disease.

In its sample, this clonotype was seen many times. The genes are TRBV28 and TRBJ2-7; D ambiguous. Per germline, CDR1 MDHEN and CDR2 SYDVKM. CDR3 size: 11 residues. Trimming left V 1 base short and J 5 bases short, with 3 bases between. The CDR3 protein is CASSLYDEQYF. The CDR3 nucleotides read TGTGCCAGCAGTTTATACGACGAGCAGTACTTC. The entire variable domain, with the rest obtained from reference TRBV28 and TRBJ2-7, is as follows: DVKVTQSSRYLVKRTGEKVFLECVQDMDHENMFWYRQDPGLGLRLIYFSYDVKMKEKGDIPEGYSVSREKKERFSLILESASTNQTSMYLCASSLYDEQYFGPGTRLTVT.

V gene TRBV20-1 combines with J gene TRBJ2-5; D possibly uses TRBD1 or TRBD2 (6 bases each). Germline values: CDR1 DFQATT, CDR2 SNEGSKA (reference sequence). This CDR3 has 16 residues. V was shortened by 0 bases and J by 0 bases, with 14 bases between the two germline ends. In nucleotides, the CDR3 is TGCAGTGCTAGAGATGAGGGGGGCTGGTACCAAGAGACCCAGTACTTC. It yields the protein CSARDEGGWYQETQYF.

This clonotype was counted between two and nine times. In nucleotides, the CDR3 is TGTGCCAGCAGTTCCACAGGGGGCGCCTCTGGGGCCAACGTCCTGACTTTC. This gives the protein CASSSTGGASGANVLTF. The rearrangement uses TRBV27 and TRBJ2-6; 9 bases agree with TRBD1. CDR1 MNHEY and CDR2 SMNVEV come from the germline V gene (reference sequence). The CDR3 is made up of 17 amino acids. The V gene end was trimmed by 4 bases and the J gene end by 0 bases; junction bases not matched to a gene: 4. Full variable domain (outside the CDR3, taken from reference TRBV27 and TRBJ2-6): EAQVTQNPRYLITVTGKKLTVTCSQNMNHEYMSWYRQDPGLGLRQIYYSMNVEVTDKGDVPEGYKVSRKEKRNFPLILESPSPNQTSLYFCASSSTGGASGANVLTFGAGSRLTVL.

At least ten counts were recorded for this clonotype. The J gene is TRBJ1-1, the V gene TRBV12-3 or TRBV12-4; TRBD1 is a possible D gene (6 bases). V was shortened by 5 bases and J by 3 bases, with 16 bases between the two germline ends. The CDR3 extends over 15 amino acids. The CDR3 spells CASSVTGLGDTEAFF. CDR3 sequence (DNA): TGTGCCAGCAGTGTTACAGGGTTAGGGGACACTGAAGCTTTCTTT.

This clonotype was observed a handful of times. This sequence joins TRBV24-1 and TRBJ2-7; TRBD1 matches at 7 bases. The V gene end was trimmed by 4 bases and the J gene end by 3 bases; junction bases not matched to a gene: 5. Germline V CDR1 and CDR2: KGHDR, SFDVKD. CDR3 length equals 14 residues. Written as DNA, the CDR3 is TGTGCCACCAGTGACAGGACAGGATACTACGAGCAGTACTTC. The encoded protein is CATSDRTGYYEQYF.

This clonotype was seen only a few times. The chain has TRBV27 and TRBJ1-4; possible D gene TRBD1, 5 bases. This CDR3 contains 13 residues. Germline V gene lookup returns CDR1 MNHEY and CDR2 SMNVEV (reference sequence). The germline V and J ends were trimmed by 11 bases and 8 bases, with 18 bases remaining between them. The CDR3 region is CASQRGSGEKLFF. CDR3 bases: TGTGCCTCACAACGGGGGTCCGGGGAAAAACTGTTTTTT.

This clonotype showed up just a few times. This chain connects TRBV5-6 to TRBJ2-1; either TRBD1 or TRBD2 may fit D (5 bases each). V lost 2 bases and J 2 bases, leaving 11 bases between the germline ends. The CDR3 runs to 15 residues. Germline-derived CDR1 and CDR2 are SGHDT and YYEEEE. The CDR3: CASSFGARAYNEQFF. The CDR3 DNA reads as TGTGCCAGCAGCTTCGGGGCCCGGGCCTACAATGAGCAGTTCTTC.

This clonotype was recorded a few times. The V and J genes are TRBV14 and TRBJ2-3; D assignment may be TRBD1 or TRBD2 (6 bases each). Trimming removed 1 base at V and 6 bases at J, with 17 bases between. Germline-derived CDR1 and CDR2 are SGHDN and FVKESK. The CDR3 is 16 residues long. CDR3 protein: CASSQVWGARVDTQYF. The DNA for the CDR3 is TGTGCCAGCAGCCAAGTATGGGGGGCCCGGGTGGATACGCAGTATTTT.

The chain uses TRBV9 and TRBJ1-1; no clear D gene. V was clipped by 0 bases and J by 1 base, with 10 bases between them. The CDR3 contains 15 residues. The germline V gene has CDR1 SGDLS and CDR2 YYNGEE. The CDR3 DNA reads as TGTGCCAGCAGCGTAGGCGGTCAGGCGAACACTGAAGCTTTCTTT. Translated: CASSVGGQANTEAFF.

There are a few counts of this clonotype. This chain links TRBV3-1 with TRBJ2-5, with TRBD1 identical over 9 bases. CDR3 size: 15 residues. Looked up from germline, CDR1 is LGHDT and CDR2 is YNNKEL (reference sequence). V was clipped by 5 bases and J by 4 bases; unmatched bases: 8. CDR3 sequence: CASSAPGQGRETQYF. CDR3 in DNA: TGTGCCAGCAGCGCTCCGGGACAGGGAAGAGAGACCCAGTACTTC.

This clonotype came up many times. The chain combines TRBV12-3 or TRBV12-4 with TRBJ2-1; D unclear. The CDR3 loop spans 13 amino acids. Trimming took off 6 bases at V and 10 bases at J, with 16 bases between the two ends. The CDR3 nucleotides are TGTGCCAGCAGCGCCAGCCCCTTAGGGGAGCAGTTCTTC. It is translated as CASSASPLGEQFF.

This clonotype was seen many times. The V and J genes are TRBV2 and TRBJ2-1; tentatively, D is TRBD1 (6 bases). The CDR3 is made up of 15 amino acids. Germline values: CDR1 SNHLY, CDR2 FYNNEI. Trimming cost V 1 base and J 4 bases, with 11 bases left between them. The CDR3 is CASSEGGGTYNEQFF. The CDR3, as DNA: TGTGCCAGCAGTGAAGGGGGTGGGACATACAATGAGCAGTTCTTC.